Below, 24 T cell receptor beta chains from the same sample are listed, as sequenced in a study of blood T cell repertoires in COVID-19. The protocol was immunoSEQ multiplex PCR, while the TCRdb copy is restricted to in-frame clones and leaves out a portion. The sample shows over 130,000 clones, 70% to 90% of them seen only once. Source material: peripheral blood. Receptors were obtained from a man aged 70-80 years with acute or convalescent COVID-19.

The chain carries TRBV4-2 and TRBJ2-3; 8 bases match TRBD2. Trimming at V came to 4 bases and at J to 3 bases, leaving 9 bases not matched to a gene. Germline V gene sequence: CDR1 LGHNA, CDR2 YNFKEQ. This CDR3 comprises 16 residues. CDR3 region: CASSLGGVLGTDTQYF. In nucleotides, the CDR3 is TGTGCCAGCAGCCTCGGGGGGGTATTGGGGACAGATACGCAGTATTTT.

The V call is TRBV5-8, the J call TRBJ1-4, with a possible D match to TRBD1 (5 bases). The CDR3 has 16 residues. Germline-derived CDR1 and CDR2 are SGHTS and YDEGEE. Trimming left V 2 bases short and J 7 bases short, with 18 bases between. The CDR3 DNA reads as TGTGCCAGCAGCTTCATTCAAGGCCTAGGGGTTGAAAAACTGTTTTTT. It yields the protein CASSFIQGLGVEKLFF.

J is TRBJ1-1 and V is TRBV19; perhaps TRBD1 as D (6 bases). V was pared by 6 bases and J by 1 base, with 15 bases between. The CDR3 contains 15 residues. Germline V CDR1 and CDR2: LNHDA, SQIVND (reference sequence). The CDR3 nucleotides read TGTGCCAGTAGGCAACACAGGGCACCGAACACTGAAGCTTTCTTT. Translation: CASRQHRAPNTEAFF.

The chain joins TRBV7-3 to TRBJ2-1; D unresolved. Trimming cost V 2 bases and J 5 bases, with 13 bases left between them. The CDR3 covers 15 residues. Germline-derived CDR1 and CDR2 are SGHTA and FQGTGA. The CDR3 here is CASSLGPALNNEQFF. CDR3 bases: TGTGCCAGCAGCTTAGGTCCCGCGTTAAACAATGAGCAGTTCTTC.

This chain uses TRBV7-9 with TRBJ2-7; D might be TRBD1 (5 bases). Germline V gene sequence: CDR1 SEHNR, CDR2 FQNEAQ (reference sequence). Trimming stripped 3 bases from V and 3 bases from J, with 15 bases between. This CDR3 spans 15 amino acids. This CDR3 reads CASSFTGPPHYEQYF. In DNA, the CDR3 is TGTGCCAGCAGCTTTACAGGTCCCCCCCACTACGAGCAGTACTTC.

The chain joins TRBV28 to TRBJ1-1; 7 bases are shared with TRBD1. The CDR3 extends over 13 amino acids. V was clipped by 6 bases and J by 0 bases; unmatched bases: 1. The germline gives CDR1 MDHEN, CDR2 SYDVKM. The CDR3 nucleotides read TGTGCCAGCAGACAGGGGCTGAACACTGAAGCTTTCTTT. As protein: CASRQGLNTEAFF. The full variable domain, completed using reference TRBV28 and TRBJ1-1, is DVKVTQSSRYLVKRTGEKVFLECVQDMDHENMFWYRQDPGLGLRLIYFSYDVKMKEKGDIPEGYSVSREKKERFSLILESASTNQTSMYLCASRQGLNTEAFFGQGTRLTVV.

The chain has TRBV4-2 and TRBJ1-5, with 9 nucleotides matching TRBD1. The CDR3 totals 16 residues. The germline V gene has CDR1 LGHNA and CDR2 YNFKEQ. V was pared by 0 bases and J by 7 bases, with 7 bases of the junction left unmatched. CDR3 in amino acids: CASSQDRGQGAQPQHF. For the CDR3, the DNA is TGTGCCAGCAGCCAAGACCGGGGACAGGGCGCCCAGCCCCAGCATTTT.

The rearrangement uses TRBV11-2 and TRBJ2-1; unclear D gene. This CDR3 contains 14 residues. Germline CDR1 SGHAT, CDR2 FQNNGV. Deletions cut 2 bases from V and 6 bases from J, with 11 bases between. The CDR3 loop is CASSLMAGANEQFF. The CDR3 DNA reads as TGTGCCAGCAGCTTAATGGCAGGCGCCAATGAGCAGTTCTTC.

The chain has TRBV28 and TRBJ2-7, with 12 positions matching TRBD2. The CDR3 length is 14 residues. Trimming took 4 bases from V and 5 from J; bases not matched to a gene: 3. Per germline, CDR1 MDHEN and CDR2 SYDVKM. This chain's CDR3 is CASSSASGRDEQYF. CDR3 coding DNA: TGTGCCAGCAGTTCGGCTAGCGGGAGGGACGAGCAGTACTTC.

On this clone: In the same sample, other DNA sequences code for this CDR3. CDR3 bases: TGCGCCAGCAGCCAAGAAGTACTAGCGGGCCACGAGCAGTACTTC. Protein sequence: CASSQEVLAGHEQYF. V and J are TRBV4-1 and TRBJ2-7, with 9 bases identical to TRBD2. CDR1 and CDR2 from the germline V gene are MGHRA and YSYEKL. The CDR3 covers 15 residues. V lost 0 bases to trimming and J lost 5 bases; unmatched junction nucleotides: 5.

For the CDR3, the DNA is TGTGCCAGCAGCCCGGTAGTAGGCACAGATACGCAGTATTTT. It yields the protein CASSPVVGTDTQYF. This chain joins TRBV7-6 and TRBJ2-3; D not resolved. Trimming took 5 bases from V and 1 from J, leaving 10 bases between them. The CDR3 sequence is 14 residues long. CDR1 SGHVS and CDR2 FNYEAQ come from the germline V gene.

The CDR3 loop reads CASSLAGVAGSYEQYF. CDR3 nucleotides: TGTGCCAGCAGCTTAGCGGGGGTTGCGGGGAGCTACGAGCAGTACTTC. The chain couples TRBV7-6 to TRBJ2-7; tentatively, D is TRBD2 (6 bases). The V and J ends lost 0 bases and 3 bases respectively, with 15 bases between them. Germline V gives CDR1 SGHVS, CDR2 FNYEAQ. This CDR3 is built from 16 residues.

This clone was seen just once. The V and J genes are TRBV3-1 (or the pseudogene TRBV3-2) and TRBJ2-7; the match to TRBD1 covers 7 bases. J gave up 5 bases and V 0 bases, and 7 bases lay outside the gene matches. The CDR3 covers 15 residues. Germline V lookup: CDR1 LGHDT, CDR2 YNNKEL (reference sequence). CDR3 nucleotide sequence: TGTGCCAGCAGCCAAGATAGGAGACAGGGCCACGAGCAGTACTTC. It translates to CASSQDRRQGHEQYF.

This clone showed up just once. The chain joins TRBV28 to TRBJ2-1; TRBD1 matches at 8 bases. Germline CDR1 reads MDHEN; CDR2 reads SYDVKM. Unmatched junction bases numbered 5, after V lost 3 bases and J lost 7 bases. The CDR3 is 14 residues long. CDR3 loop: CASSFSGGRNEQFF. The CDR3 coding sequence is TGTGCCAGCAGTTTTTCAGGGGGCCGGAATGAGCAGTTCTTC.

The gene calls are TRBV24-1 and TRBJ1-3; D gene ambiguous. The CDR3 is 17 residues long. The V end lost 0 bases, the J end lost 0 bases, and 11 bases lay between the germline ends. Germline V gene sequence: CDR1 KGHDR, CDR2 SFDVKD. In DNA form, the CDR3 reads TGTGCCACCAGTGATTTGTGTGGAGCCCGCTCTGGAAACACCATATATTTT. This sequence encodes CATSDLCGARSGNTIYF.

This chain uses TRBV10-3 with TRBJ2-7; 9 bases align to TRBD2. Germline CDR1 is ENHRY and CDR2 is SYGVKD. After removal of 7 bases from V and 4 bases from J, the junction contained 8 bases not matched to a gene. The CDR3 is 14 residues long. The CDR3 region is CAITSTSGAYEQYF. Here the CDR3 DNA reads TGTGCCATCACCTCGACTAGCGGAGCTTACGAGCAGTACTTC.

CDR3 DNA: TGCGCCAGCAGTCGAATTGCCGGGACTGAAGCCTACGAGCAGTACTTC. It codes for CASSRIAGTEAYEQYF. V is TRBV4-3 and J is TRBJ2-7; a possible D gene is TRBD2 (6 bases). The CDR3 extends over 16 amino acids. V shed 6 bases and J shed 2 bases, with 20 bases lying between them. Germline CDR1 is LGHNA and CDR2 is YSLEER.

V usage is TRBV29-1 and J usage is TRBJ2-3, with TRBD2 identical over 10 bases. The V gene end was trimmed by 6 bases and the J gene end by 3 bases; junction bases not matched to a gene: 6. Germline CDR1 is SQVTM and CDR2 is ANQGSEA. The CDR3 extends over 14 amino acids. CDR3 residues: CSVHLAGETDTQYF. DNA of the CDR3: TGCAGCGTCCACCTAGCGGGAGAAACAGATACGCAGTATTTT.

The CDR3, as DNA: TGTGCCAGCAGCCCGCCGACTAGGTTACCCGGGGAGCTGTTTTTT. Protein: CASSPPTRLPGELFF. V is TRBV5-4 and J is TRBJ2-2; possibly TRBD2 for D (6 bases). The ends were cut back, 4 bases at V and 6 bases at J, with 16 bases in the middle. Per germline, CDR1 SGHNT and CDR2 YYREEE (reference sequence). This CDR3 comprises 15 residues. The entire variable domain, with the rest obtained from reference TRBV5-4 and TRBJ2-2, is as follows: ETGVTQSPTHLIKTRGQQVTLRCSSQSGHNTVSWYQQALGQGPQFIFQYYREEENGRGNFPPRFSGLQFPNYSSELNVNALELDDSALYLCASSPPTRLPGELFFGEGSRLTVL.

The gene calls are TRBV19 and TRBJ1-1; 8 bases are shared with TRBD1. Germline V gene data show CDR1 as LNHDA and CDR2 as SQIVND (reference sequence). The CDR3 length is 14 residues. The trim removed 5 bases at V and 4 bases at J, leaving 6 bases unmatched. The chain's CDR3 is CASSDRGVGTEAFF. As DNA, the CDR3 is TGTGCCAGTAGTGACAGGGGCGTAGGCACTGAAGCTTTCTTT.

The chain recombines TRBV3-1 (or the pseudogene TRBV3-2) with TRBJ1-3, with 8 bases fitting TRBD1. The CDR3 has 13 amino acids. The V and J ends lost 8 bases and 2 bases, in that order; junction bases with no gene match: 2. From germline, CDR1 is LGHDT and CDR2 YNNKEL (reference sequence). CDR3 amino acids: CASRRGPGNTIYF. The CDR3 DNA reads TGTGCCAGCCGCAGGGGGCCTGGAAACACCATATATTTT.

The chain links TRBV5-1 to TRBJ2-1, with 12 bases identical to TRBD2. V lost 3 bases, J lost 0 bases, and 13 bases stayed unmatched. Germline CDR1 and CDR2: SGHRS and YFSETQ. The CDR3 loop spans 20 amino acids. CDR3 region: CASSSILGLAGRSSYNEQFF. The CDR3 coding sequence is TGCGCCAGCAGCTCGATATTGGGACTAGCGGGTCGGAGCTCCTACAATGAGCAGTTCTTC.

The CDR3 here is CASSMAQGHYEQYF. The CDR3 DNA follows: TGTGCCAGTAGTATGGCACAGGGTCACTACGAGCAGTACTTC. The J gene is TRBJ2-7, the V gene TRBV19; TRBD1 might be the D (6 bases). V lost 3 bases and J lost 3, with 12 bases in between. Germline V lookup: CDR1 LNHDA, CDR2 SQIVND (reference sequence). The CDR3 runs to 14 residues.

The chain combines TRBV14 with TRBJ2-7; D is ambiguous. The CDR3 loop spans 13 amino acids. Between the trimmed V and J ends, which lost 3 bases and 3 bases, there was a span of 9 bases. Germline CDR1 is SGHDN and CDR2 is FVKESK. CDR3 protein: CASSQGTGYEQYF. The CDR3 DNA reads TGTGCCAGCAGCCAGGGTACGGGCTACGAGCAGTACTTC. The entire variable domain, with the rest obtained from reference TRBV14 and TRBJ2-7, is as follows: EAGVTQFPSHSVIEKGQTVTLRCDPISGHDNLYWYRRVMGKEIKFLLHFVKESKQDESGMPNNRFLAERTGGTYSTLKVQPAELEDSGVYFCASSQGTGYEQYFGPGTRLTVT.